Shown below are 31 T cell receptor beta chains from a single sample sequenced in a study of T cells in Graves' hyperthyroidism and ophthalmopathy. Amplification yielded TCR beta CDR3 regions, with RNA transcripts as the source. The HTBI primer set was used in a first-round RT-PCR of the TCR CDR3. TCRdb re-called the multiplex PCR reads with MiXCR, one entry per CDR3 protein. The data show 300,000 to 450,000 distinct CDR3 sequences, approximately 13% seen once. The sample taken for sequencing was blood. Receptors originate from a woman between 18 and 29 years old with Graves' hyperthyroidism.

This clonotype was observed at least ten times. The chain couples TRBV2 to TRBJ1-2; possible D gene TRBD1, 6 bases. The V gene's germline CDR1 is SNHLY and CDR2 FYNNEI. The V gene lost 6 bases and the J gene lost 4 bases, with 15 bases spanning the gap. The CDR3 length is 14 residues. In DNA form, the CDR3 reads TGTGCCAGCAGCGCCGGACAGCTAACCTATGGCTACACCTTC. Translated: CASSAGQLTYGYTF.

The chain employs TRBV7-6 and TRBJ1-5; D remains ambiguous. V lost 5 bases, J lost 7 bases, and 12 bases lay in between. The CDR3 is 13 amino acids. Germline assignment: CDR1 SGHVS and CDR2 FNYEAQ. The CDR3 bases are TGTGCCAGCAGCCCCTGGGCTATCCAGCCCCAGCATTTT. Amino acids: CASSPWAIQPQHF.

This clonotype came up many times. V usage is TRBV2 and J usage is TRBJ1-5; D not certain. Germline V gene lookup returns CDR1 SNHLY and CDR2 FYNNEI. The V and J ends lost 8 bases and 3 bases respectively, with 14 bases between them. CDR3 length equals 14 residues. CDR3: CASGQTSTNQPQHF. DNA of the CDR3: TGTGCCAGCGGGCAGACGTCCACCAATCAGCCCCAGCATTTT.

This clonotype was counted many times. The chain joins TRBV24-1 to TRBJ2-5; 9 bases line up with TRBD1. Germline V gene sequence: CDR1 KGHDR, CDR2 SFDVKD. The CDR3 runs 15 residues. Unmatched junction bases numbered 6, after V lost 7 bases and J lost 1 base. The CDR3 protein is CATSAGTGLQETQYF. The CDR3 DNA follows: TGTGCCACCAGCGCCGGGACAGGGCTCCAAGAGACCCAGTACTTC.

This clonotype has at least ten counts. This chain links TRBV12-3 or TRBV12-4 with TRBJ2-3; 9 nucleotides match TRBD2. Trimming cost V 6 bases and J 2 bases; bases outside gene matches: 9. The CDR3 totals 16 residues. CDR3 amino acids: CASSRRAGGVTDTQYF. In DNA, the CDR3 is TGTGCCAGCAGCCGCCGGGCGGGGGGGGTCACAGATACGCAGTATTTT.

This clonotype was seen many times. The chain has TRBV7-8 and TRBJ2-7, with TRBD2 matching 8 bases. CDR1 and CDR2 from the germline V gene are SGHVS and FQNEAQ. Trimming at V came to 4 bases and at J to 0 bases, leaving 5 bases not matched to a gene. This CDR3 spans 15 amino acids. Written as DNA, the CDR3 is TGTGCCAGCAGCTCCCCGGGGGGGACCTCCTACGAGCAGTACTTC. Residues: CASSSPGGTSYEQYF.

This clonotype was seen at least ten times. The chain uses TRBV7-9 and TRBJ1-5, with a possible D match to TRBD1 (5 bases). V lost 8 bases and J lost 4, with 12 bases in between. In germline, CDR1 is SEHNR, CDR2 FQNEAQ (reference sequence). This CDR3 is 13 amino acids long. CDR3 in amino acids: CASARDGNQPQHF. DNA of the CDR3: TGTGCCAGCGCCCGGGACGGGAATCAGCCCCAGCATTTT.

The chain combines TRBV4-2 with TRBJ2-1, with a weak D call TRBD1 (5 bases). CDR1 is LGHNA and CDR2 is YNFKEQ in the germline V gene. Deletions cut 5 bases from V and 7 bases from J, with 15 bases between. The CDR3 totals 14 residues. The CDR3 nucleotides are TGTGCCAGCAGCGCTTACAATGGGGCGAATGAGCAGTTCTTC. Translated, it gives CASSAYNGANEQFF.

This sequence joins TRBV28 and TRBJ2-7, with 8 bases lining up with TRBD1. This CDR3 spans 13 amino acids. Germline V gene lookup returns CDR1 MDHEN and CDR2 SYDVKM. Trimming cost V 5 bases and J 4 bases; bases outside gene matches: 4. The CDR3 loop reads CASSQGARYEQYF. The CDR3 DNA reads as TGTGCCAGCAGTCAGGGGGCTCGGTACGAGCAGTACTTC. Full variable domain (remainder filled in from reference TRBV28 and TRBJ2-7): DVKVTQSSRYLVKRTGEKVFLECVQDMDHENMFWYRQDPGLGLRLIYFSYDVKMKEKGDIPEGYSVSREKKERFSLILESASTNQTSMYLCASSQGARYEQYFGPGTRLTVT.

There are many counts of this clonotype. The chain employs TRBV7-3 and TRBJ1-2, with D tentatively TRBD1 (6 bases). This CDR3 has 13 residues. The germline gives CDR1 SGHTA, CDR2 FQGTGA. V lost 5 bases and J lost 5, with 12 bases in between. CDR3 loop: CASSLTGSYGYTF. The CDR3 DNA reads as TGTGCCAGCAGCCTTACAGGGAGTTATGGCTACACCTTC.

Ten or more counts support this clonotype. The chain uses TRBV12-3 or TRBV12-4 and TRBJ1-1; D call uncertain. CDR3 length: 13 residues. Between the trimmed V and J ends, which lost 6 bases and 1 base, there was a span of 9 bases. CDR3 nucleotides: TGTGCCAGCAGATCAGCGGCGAACACTGAAGCTTTCTTT. Residues: CASRSAANTEAFF.

This clonotype was picked up many times. The rearrangement uses TRBV7-8 and TRBJ1-6, with TRBD1 matching 7 bases. Germline V CDR1 and CDR2: SGHVS, FQNEAQ. This CDR3 spans 20 amino acids. V trimming: 1 base; J trimming: 6 bases; junction bases outside the gene matches: 18. CDR3 protein: CASSLGRGQYVRDGNSPLHF. The DNA of the CDR3 is TGTGCCAGCAGCTTAGGGAGGGGGCAATATGTCCGGGACGGTAATTCACCCCTCCACTTT.

V usage is TRBV19 and J usage is TRBJ2-2; 7 bases match TRBD1. The J segment lost 4 bases and the V segment lost 7 bases, leaving 6 bases of the junction unmatched. The CDR3 totals 14 residues. Germline-derived CDR1 and CDR2 are LNHDA and SQIVND (reference sequence). The CDR3 spells CASKGDRATGELFF. The CDR3 DNA reads as TGTGCCAGTAAAGGGGACAGAGCCACCGGGGAGCTGTTTTTT.

There are a few counts of this clonotype. This chain links TRBV4-3 with TRBJ2-2; TRBD1 might be the D (6 bases). The CDR3 consists of 14 residues. From germline, CDR1 is LGHNA and CDR2 YSLEER. The germline V and J ends were trimmed by 4 bases and 4 bases, with 10 bases remaining between them. The CDR3 bases are TGCGCCAGCAGCCTAGACAGGACCACCGGGGAGCTGTTTTTT. The encoded protein is CASSLDRTTGELFF.

The table lists this clonotype with many counts. The chain carries TRBV29-1 and TRBJ2-3; D is unclear. Trimming took off 6 bases at V and 1 base at J, with 11 bases between the two ends. CDR3 length equals 13 residues. Germline CDR1 is SQVTM and CDR2 is ANQGSEA. The CDR3 coding sequence is TGCAGCGTCCTGGGCCGCGGCACAGATACGCAGTATTTT. Translation gives CSVLGRGTDTQYF.

The chain uses TRBV7-4 and TRBJ1-2; no clear D gene. The CDR3 loop spans 9 amino acids. Germline CDR1 is SGHVT and CDR2 is SQSDAQ. The CDR3 nucleotides are TGTGGCCTTAACTATGGCTACACCTTC. This codes for CGLNYGYTF.

The sample holds many counts of this clonotype. V and J are TRBV28 and TRBJ2-1; the match to TRBD2 covers 9 bases. This CDR3 comprises 16 residues. The V gene end was trimmed by 5 bases and the J gene end by 4 bases; junction bases not matched to a gene: 9. Germline V gene sequence: CDR1 MDHEN, CDR2 SYDVKM. The CDR3 is CASSPHLAGPYNEQFF. The CDR3 coding sequence is TGTGCCAGCAGTCCTCACCTAGCGGGACCTTACAATGAGCAGTTCTTC.

V and J are TRBV19 and TRBJ1-5; no clear D. V was cut by 5 bases and J by 4 bases, with 15 bases left in between. The CDR3 is 15 amino acids. Germline CDR1 is LNHDA and CDR2 is SQIVND (reference sequence). The CDR3 spells CASSLPPSRNQPQHF. In nucleotides, the CDR3 is TGTGCCAGTAGTCTTCCCCCCTCGCGAAATCAGCCCCAGCATTTT.

The gene calls are TRBV6-1 and TRBJ1-5, with D tentatively TRBD1 (5 bases). The CDR3 runs 19 residues. The V end was cut by 5 bases, the J end by 0 bases, with 23 bases between. Germline CDR1 MNHNS, CDR2 SASEGT. CDR3 region: CASSPEGNRREYSNQPQHF. The CDR3 nucleotides read TGTGCCAGCAGTCCGGAGGGGAACAGGAGGGAATATAGCAATCAGCCCCAGCATTTT.

The sample holds many counts of this clonotype. The V gene is TRBV6-5, the J gene TRBJ1-2, with D maybe TRBD1 (5 bases). V lost 2 bases and J 7 bases, leaving 11 bases between the germline ends. Germline lookup yields CDR1 MNHEY and CDR2 SVGAGI. The CDR3 is 13 residues long. The CDR3 region has the DNA TGTGCCAGCAGTTACGGTCAGGGTTTTGGCTACACCTTC. It is translated as CASSYGQGFGYTF.

CDR3 coding DNA: TGTGCCAGCAGCTCGGGACTAGCGGGGGGCTTCAGCACAGATACGCAGTATTTT. Translated: CASSSGLAGGFSTDTQYF. This rearrangement joins TRBV7-3 to TRBJ2-3; TRBD2 agrees at 15 bases. V shed 4 bases and J 0 bases; nucleotides not matched to a gene: 5. Germline-derived CDR1 and CDR2 are SGHTA and FQGTGA. This CDR3 has 18 residues.

In this sample, this clonotype turned up many times. The chain couples TRBV18 to TRBJ1-1; TRBD1 aligns across 9 bases. J was trimmed by 5 bases and V by 3 bases; bases with no gene match: 7. This CDR3 comprises 15 residues. Germline V gene data show CDR1 as KGHSH and CDR2 as LQKENI. CDR3 sequence reads: CASSPLDRGGTEAFF. The CDR3 coding sequence is TGTGCCAGCTCACCCCTGGACAGGGGAGGAACTGAAGCTTTCTTT.

Many counts were recorded for this clonotype. V and J are TRBV11-2 and TRBJ2-1, with a possible D match to TRBD2 (6 bases). The germline V and J ends were trimmed by 1 base and 0 bases, with 7 bases remaining between them. From germline, CDR1 is SGHAT and CDR2 FQNNGV. The CDR3 loop spans 15 amino acids. CDR3 protein: CASSLGGTSYNEQFF. CDR3 bases: TGTGCCAGCAGCTTAGGCGGGACCTCCTACAATGAGCAGTTCTTC.

This clonotype was detected many times. The rearrangement links TRBV2 to TRBJ2-5; the D gene is possibly TRBD2 (6 bases). Germline V gives CDR1 SNHLY, CDR2 FYNNEI. Trimming removed 6 bases from V and 1 base from J, with 12 bases in between. The CDR3 spans 14 residues. For the CDR3, the DNA is TGTGCCAGCAGGCAGACTAGGAGCCAAGAGACCCAGTACTTC. This codes for CASRQTRSQETQYF.

This clonotype was seen ten or more times. The V gene is TRBV5-5, the J gene TRBJ2-7, with D tentatively TRBD1 (5 bases). Germline CDR1 is SGHKS and CDR2 is YYEKEE (reference sequence). V shed 0 bases and J shed 6 bases, with 13 bases lying between them. The CDR3 sequence is 14 residues long. The CDR3: CASSLDTRVAEQYF. CDR3 bases: TGTGCCAGCAGCTTGGATACCAGGGTTGCCGAGCAGTACTTC. The full variable domain, completed using reference TRBV5-5 and TRBJ2-7, is DAGVTQSPTHLIKTRGQQVTLRCSPISGHKSVSWYQQVLGQGPQFIFQYYEKEERGRGNFPDRFSARQFPNYSSELNVNALLLGDSALYLCASSLDTRVAEQYFGPGTRLTVT.

This clonotype has more than one count but fewer than ten. This chain links TRBV25-1 with TRBJ2-7; 9 bases are a match to TRBD1. The CDR3 extends over 14 amino acids. V shed 1 base and J 3 bases; nucleotides not matched to a gene: 1. Germline V lookup: CDR1 MGHDK, CDR2 SYGVNS. CDR3 nucleotides: TGTGCCAGCAGTGAATCGGGACAGGGCTACGAGCAGTACTTC. Its translation: CASSESGQGYEQYF.

This clonotype was counted ten times or more. The chain recombines TRBV20-1 with TRBJ2-6; D is unclear. Germline CDR1 DFQATT, CDR2 SNEGSKA (reference sequence). Trimming left V 5 bases short and J 0 bases short, with 11 bases between. There are 15 residues in the CDR3. The CDR3 spells CSASRASSGANVLTF. The CDR3 DNA reads TGCAGTGCTTCTAGGGCCAGCTCTGGGGCCAACGTCCTGACTTTC.

This chain links TRBV24-1 with TRBJ2-2; 8 nucleotides agree with TRBD1. The CDR3 is 15 residues long. The germline CDR1 and CDR2 sequences are KGHDR and SFDVKD. The V gene end was trimmed by 6 bases and the J gene end by 5 bases; junction bases not matched to a gene: 7. In DNA form, the CDR3 reads TGTGCCACCAGTCCAGGGGGCGGCGAGACCGGGGAGCTGTTTTTT. It codes for CATSPGGGETGELFF.

The gene calls are TRBV20-1 and TRBJ2-4, with 12 positions matching TRBD2. Germline-derived CDR1 and CDR2 are DFQATT and SNEGSKA (reference sequence). The length of the CDR3 is 19 residues. The trim removed 1 base at V and 1 base at J, leaving 11 bases unmatched. The CDR3 nucleotides read TGCAGTGCTAGAGGCCGTGAACTAGCGGGGGGAAGCGCCAAAAACATTCAGTACTTC. Its protein product is CSARGRELAGGSAKNIQYF.

This clonotype was counted ten times or more. The J gene is TRBJ1-1, the V gene TRBV28; TRBD1 might be the D (5 bases). Looked up from germline, CDR1 is MDHEN and CDR2 is SYDVKM. Between the trimmed V and J ends, which lost 7 bases and 5 bases, there was a span of 14 bases. The CDR3 consists of 13 residues. DNA of the CDR3: TGTGCCAGCAAAGTGCCGGGGGGTACTGAAGCTTTCTTT. It translates to CASKVPGGTEAFF.

Points on this clonotype: This clone may be a read error of a much larger clone one base away. This chain joins TRBV2 and TRBJ1-1; D may be TRBD1 (5 bases). Trimming took 7 bases from V and 6 from J, leaving 24 bases between them. The germline gives CDR1 SNHLY, CDR2 FYNNEI. This CDR3 spans 16 amino acids. In nucleotides, the CDR3 is TGTGCCAGCACCACCGATTGGGGCACTCCGGAGGCTGAAGCTTTCTTT. The encoded protein is CASTTDWGTPEAEAFF.